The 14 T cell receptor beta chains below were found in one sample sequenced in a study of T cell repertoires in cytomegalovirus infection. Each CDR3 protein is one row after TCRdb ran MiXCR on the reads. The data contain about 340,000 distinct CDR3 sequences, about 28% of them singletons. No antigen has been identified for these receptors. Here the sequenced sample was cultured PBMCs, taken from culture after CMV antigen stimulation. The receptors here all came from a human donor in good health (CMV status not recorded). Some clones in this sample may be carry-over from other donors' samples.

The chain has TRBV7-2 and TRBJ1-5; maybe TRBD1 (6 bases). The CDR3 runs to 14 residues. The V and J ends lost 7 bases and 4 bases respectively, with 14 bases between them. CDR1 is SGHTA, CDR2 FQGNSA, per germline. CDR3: CASMQGGENQPQHF. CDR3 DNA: TGTGCCAGCATGCAAGGGGGGGAAAATCAGCCCCAGCATTTT.

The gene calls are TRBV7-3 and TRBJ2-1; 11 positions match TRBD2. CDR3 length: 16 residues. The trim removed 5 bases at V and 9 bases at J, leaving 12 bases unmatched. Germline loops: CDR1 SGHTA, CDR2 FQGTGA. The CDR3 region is CASSPMTSGVGREQFF. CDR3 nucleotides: TGTGCCAGCAGCCCAATGACTAGCGGGGTGGGGCGTGAGCAGTTCTTC.

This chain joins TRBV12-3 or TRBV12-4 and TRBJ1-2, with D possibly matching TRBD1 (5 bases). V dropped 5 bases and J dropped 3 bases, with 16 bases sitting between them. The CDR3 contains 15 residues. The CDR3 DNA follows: TGTGCCAGCAGTCCACGGACACGTTCGGACTATGGCTACACCTTC. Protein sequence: CASSPRTRSDYGYTF.

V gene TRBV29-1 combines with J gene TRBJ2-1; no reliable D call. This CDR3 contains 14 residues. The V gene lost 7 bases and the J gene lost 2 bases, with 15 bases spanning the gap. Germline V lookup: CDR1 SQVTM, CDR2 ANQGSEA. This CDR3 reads CSAGPGYPYNEQFF. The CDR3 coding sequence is TGCAGCGCAGGTCCCGGGTATCCCTACAATGAGCAGTTCTTC.

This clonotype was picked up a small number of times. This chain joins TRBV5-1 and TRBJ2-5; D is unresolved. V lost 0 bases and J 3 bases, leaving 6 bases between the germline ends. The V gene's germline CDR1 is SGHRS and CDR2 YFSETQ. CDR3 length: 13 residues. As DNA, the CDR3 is TGCGCCAGCAGCTTGGGTACAGAAGAGACCCAGTACTTC. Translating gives CASSLGTEETQYF.

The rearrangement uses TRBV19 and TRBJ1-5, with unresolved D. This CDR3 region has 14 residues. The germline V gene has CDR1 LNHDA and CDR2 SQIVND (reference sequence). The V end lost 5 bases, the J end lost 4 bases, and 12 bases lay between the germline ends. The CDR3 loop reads CASSALRQNQPQHF. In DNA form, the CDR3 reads TGTGCCAGTAGTGCTTTACGGCAAAATCAGCCCCAGCATTTT.

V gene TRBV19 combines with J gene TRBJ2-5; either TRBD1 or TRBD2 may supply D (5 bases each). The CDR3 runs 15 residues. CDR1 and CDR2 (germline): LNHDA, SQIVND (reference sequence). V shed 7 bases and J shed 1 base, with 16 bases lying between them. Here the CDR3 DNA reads TGTGCCAGTACGAAGGGTGGGGGTTTCCAAGAGACCCAGTACTTC. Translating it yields CASTKGGGFQETQYF.

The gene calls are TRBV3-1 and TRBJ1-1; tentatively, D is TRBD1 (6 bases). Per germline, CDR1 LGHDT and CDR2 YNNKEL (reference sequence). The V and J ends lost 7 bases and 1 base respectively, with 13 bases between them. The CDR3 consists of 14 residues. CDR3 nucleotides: TGTGCCAGCAAGGTGGACAGCCGGAACACTGAAGCTTTCTTT. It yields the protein CASKVDSRNTEAFF.

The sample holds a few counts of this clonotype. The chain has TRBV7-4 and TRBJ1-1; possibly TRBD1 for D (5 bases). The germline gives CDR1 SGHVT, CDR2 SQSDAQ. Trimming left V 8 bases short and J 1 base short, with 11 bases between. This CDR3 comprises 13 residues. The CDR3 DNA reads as TGTGCCAGCCACCCGAGGGGGAACACTGAAGCTTTCTTT. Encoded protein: CASHPRGNTEAFF.

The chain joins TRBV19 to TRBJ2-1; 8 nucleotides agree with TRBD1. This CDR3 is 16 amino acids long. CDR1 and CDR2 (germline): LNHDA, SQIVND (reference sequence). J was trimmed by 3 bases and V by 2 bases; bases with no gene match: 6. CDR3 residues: CASSIFTGGNYNEQFF. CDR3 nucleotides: TGTGCCAGTAGTATATTTACAGGGGGGAACTACAATGAGCAGTTCTTC.

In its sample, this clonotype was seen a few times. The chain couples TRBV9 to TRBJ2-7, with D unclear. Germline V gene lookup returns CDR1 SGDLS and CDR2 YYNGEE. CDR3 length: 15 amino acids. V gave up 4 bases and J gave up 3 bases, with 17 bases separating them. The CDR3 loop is CASSPFGPDYYEQYF. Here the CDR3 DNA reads TGTGCCAGCAGCCCATTTGGTCCCGATTACTACGAGCAGTACTTC.

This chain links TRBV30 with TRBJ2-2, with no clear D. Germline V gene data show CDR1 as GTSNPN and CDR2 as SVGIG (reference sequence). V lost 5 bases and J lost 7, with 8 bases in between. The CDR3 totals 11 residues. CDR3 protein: CAWYQNGELFF. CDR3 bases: TGTGCCTGGTACCAAAACGGGGAGCTGTTTTTT. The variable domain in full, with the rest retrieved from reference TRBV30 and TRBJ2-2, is SQTIHQWPATLVQPVGSPLSLECTVEGTSNPNLYWYRQAAGRGLQLLFYSVGIGQISSEVPQNLSASRPQDRQFILSSKKLLLSDSGFYLCAWYQNGELFFGEGSRLTVL.

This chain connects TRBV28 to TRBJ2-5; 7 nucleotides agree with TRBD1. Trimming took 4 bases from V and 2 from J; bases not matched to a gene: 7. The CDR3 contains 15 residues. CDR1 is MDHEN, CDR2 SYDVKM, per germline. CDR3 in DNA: TGTGCCAGCAGTTCTACTCCGGGACAGCAAGAGACCCAGTACTTC. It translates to CASSSTPGQQETQYF. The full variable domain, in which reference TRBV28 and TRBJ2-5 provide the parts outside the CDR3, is DVKVTQSSRYLVKRTGEKVFLECVQDMDHENMFWYRQDPGLGLRLIYFSYDVKMKEKGDIPEGYSVSREKKERFSLILESASTNQTSMYLCASSSTPGQQETQYFGPGTRLLVL.

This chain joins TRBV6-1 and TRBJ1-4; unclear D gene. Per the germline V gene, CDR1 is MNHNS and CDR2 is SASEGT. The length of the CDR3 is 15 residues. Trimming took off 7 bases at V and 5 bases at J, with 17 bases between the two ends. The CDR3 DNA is TGTGCCAGCACCCCTGTCCCGATGGGGAATGAAAAACTGTTTTTT. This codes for CASTPVPMGNEKLFF.